This paragraph covers one T cell receptor beta chain sequence. Its antigen target is currently unknown. No quality values exist for individual bases; no much larger clone is one base distant. Spanning cysteine to phenylalanine, the CDR3 consists of 17 amino acids. Of the read, only the CDR3 DNA is kept; its 51 bases are in frame from base 1. In the germline V gene (reference sequence), CDR1 corresponds to MNHEY and CDR2 to SMNVEV. Trimming removed 5 bases from V and 0 bases from J, leaving 17 bases between the germline ends. RNA was extracted with the RNeasy kit and about 0.5 to 1 ug was reverse transcribed using random hexamers. TCR beta CDR3 regions were amplified with the immunoSEQ multiplex PCR assay covering 54 Vbeta and 13 Jbeta segments. PCR amplification bias was corrected using a synthetic template baseline for primer optimization and computational correction. The authors processed their data as follows. Reads were annotated to V, D and J genes according to IMGT and were analyzed with immunoSEQ Analyzer, with only productive sequences retained. Clonality was computed as one minus Shannon entropy normalized by log2 of the number of productive unique sequences. Public and private clones were assessed among the 100 most prevalent clones of each patient and control. Clones were defined as Susac-specific when absent from the healthy and MS cohorts, from about 1,100 published viral clones and from other ImmuneACCESS disease sequences. Using fastp at Q25 and MiXCR, TCRdb reprocessed the public reads and kept productive beta chains. Records with the same CDR3 protein are collapsed into one entry carrying the most frequent genes and DNA. The V and J calls and clone size come from TCRdb's table, not from the authors' own analysis. The sample includes around 130,000 distinct CDR3 sequences, with approximately 89% observed a single time. Around 0.24% of the sample comes from the top ten.

These data originate in a study of CD8 T cells in Susac syndrome (dated by TCRdb to the late 2010s). In terms of the full investigation: The study used repertoire sequencing to test whether antigen drove CD8+ T cell activation and differentiation in Susac syndrome. Clonality of the CD8+ T cell repertoire was compared between roughly eleven healthy donors, approximately 14 Susac syndrome patients and some 15 multiple sclerosis patients. The study at large found these results: The TCR sequencing and HLA analysis was acknowledged to have included a relatively small number of individuals.

High-throughput TCR beta sequencing profiled peripheral blood CD8+ and CD4+ T cells from healthy donors, Susac syndrome patients and multiple sclerosis patients. The multiple sclerosis controls were treatment-naive patients whose relapsing-remitting disease, either stable or active, fulfilled the revised McDonald criteria. Bulk CD8+ and CD4+ T cells were purified by magnetic negative isolation, while CD8+ TEMRA cells were enriched using FACS. Blood was collected in EDTA tubes and processed within 24 hours, with PBMCs isolated through density gradient centrifugation. PBMCs destined for TCR sequencing were cryopreserved in liquid nitrogen and later thawed in a 37 °C water bath. The sorted or isolated CD4+, CD8+ and CD8+ TEMRA cells reached a purity of at least 90%.

This clonotype originated in a human donor with multiple sclerosis. The sample comprised CD8+ T cells from PBMCs. The chain employs TRBV27 and TRBJ2-4; tentative D gene TRBD2, with 6 bases matching. The CDR3 corresponds to CASSPLKGGVAKNIQYF. The bases are TGTGCCAGCAGTCCCCTGAAGGGCGGGGTAGCCAAAAACATTCAGTACTTC.